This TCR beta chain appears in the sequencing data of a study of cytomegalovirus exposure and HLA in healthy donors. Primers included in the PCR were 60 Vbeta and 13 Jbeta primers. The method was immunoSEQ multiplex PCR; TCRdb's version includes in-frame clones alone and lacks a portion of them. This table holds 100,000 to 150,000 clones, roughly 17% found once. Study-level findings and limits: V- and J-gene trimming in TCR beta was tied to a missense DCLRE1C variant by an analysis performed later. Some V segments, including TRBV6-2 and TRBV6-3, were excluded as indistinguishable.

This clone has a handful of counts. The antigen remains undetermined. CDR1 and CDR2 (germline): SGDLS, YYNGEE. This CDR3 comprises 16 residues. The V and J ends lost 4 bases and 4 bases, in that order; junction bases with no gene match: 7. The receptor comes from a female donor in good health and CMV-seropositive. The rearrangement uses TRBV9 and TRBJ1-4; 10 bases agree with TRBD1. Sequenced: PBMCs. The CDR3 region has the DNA TGTGCCAGCAGCCAAGACAGGGGGCAAGATAATGAAAAACTGTTTTTT. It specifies CASSQDRGQDNEKLFF.